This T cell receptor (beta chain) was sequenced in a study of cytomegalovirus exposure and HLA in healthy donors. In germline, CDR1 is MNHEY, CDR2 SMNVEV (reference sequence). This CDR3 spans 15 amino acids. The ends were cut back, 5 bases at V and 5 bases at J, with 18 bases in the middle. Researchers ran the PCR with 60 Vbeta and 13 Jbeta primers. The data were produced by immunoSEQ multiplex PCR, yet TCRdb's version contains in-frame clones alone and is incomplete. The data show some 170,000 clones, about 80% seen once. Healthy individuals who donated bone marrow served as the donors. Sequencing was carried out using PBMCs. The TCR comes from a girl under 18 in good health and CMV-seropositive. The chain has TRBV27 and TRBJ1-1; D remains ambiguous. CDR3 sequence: CASSEAGGVRTEAFF. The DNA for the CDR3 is TGTGCCAGCAGTGAAGCGGGTGGGGTACGGACTGAAGCTTTCTTT.